This TCR beta chain was recovered during a study of regulatory T cells in long-lasting Graves disease. Notes on the study in general: Newly diagnosed patients had higher TCR diversity than persistent Graves' patients did.

The time point denotes: newly diagnosed GD, antithyroid drugs for less than 3 months. Following extraction of RNA from PBMCs, that RNA was used to make the TCR library. To make TCR beta libraries, researchers used iRepertoire HTBI primers and Arm-PCR of CDR3 regions. TCRdb processed the multiplex PCR reads anew with MiXCR; each CDR3 protein has one entry. There are roughly 430,000 distinct CDR3 sequences in the sample; 16% occur only once, and approximately 11% lies in the top ten. The table lists this clonotype with many counts. The antigen remains undetermined. This CDR3 region has 17 residues. The germline V and J ends were trimmed by 1 base and 7 bases, with 22 bases remaining between them. Per germline, CDR1 MNHEY and CDR2 SMNVEV (reference sequence). The same sample was also used in a study of T cells in Graves' hyperthyroidism and ophthalmopathy.

This chain connects TRBV27 to TRBJ1-2; D may be TRBD1 (5 bases). The receptor's source is a woman in her 30s with Graves disease. This specimen was peripheral blood mononuclear cells (PBMCs), taken at new diagnosis, from a patient treated with antithyroid drugs. In DNA form, the CDR3 reads TGTGCCAGCAGTTTATACGGCTGGACACCAAGTGGGGGTGGCTACACCTTC. Encoded protein: CASSLYGWTPSGGGYTF.